This T cell receptor (beta chain) was documented in a study of shared clonotypes between healthy human individuals. Each donor was a Caucasian adult residing in Nashville, Tennessee. From CD4+ cells came CD45RA+ naive and CD45RA-negative memory subsets. This clone was recorded only once. The sample has other DNA sequences that encode this CDR3 too. The CDR3 is made up of 12 amino acids. Trimming took off 4 bases at V and 2 bases at J, with 6 bases between the two ends. CDR1 is SQVTM, CDR2 ANQGSEA, per germline. Profiled with immunoSEQ multiplex PCR; TCRdb holds only in-frame clones, not every one. There are 600,000 to 800,000 clones in the sample; roughly 72% occur only once, and approximately 1.7% lies in the top ten.

Sequencing was performed on memory CD4+ T cells sorted from blood. Subset described: CD45RA-negative fraction. The clonotype originates from a woman in her 30s in good health. The chain has TRBV29-1 and TRBJ1-5; D remains ambiguous. CDR3 in DNA: TGCAGCGTTGGTGGGGGCAATCAGCCCCAGCATTTT. Amino acid sequence: CSVGGGNQPQHF.